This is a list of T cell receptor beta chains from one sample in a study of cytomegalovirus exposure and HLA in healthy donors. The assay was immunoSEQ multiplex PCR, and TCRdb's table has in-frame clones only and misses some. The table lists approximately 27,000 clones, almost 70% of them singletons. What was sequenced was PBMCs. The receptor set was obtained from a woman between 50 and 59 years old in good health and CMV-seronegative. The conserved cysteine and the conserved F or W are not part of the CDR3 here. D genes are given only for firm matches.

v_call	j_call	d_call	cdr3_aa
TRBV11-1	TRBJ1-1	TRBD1	ASKRQGPTLNTEAF
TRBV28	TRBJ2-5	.	ASTQGGQETQY
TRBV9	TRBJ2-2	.	ASSPPRGNTGELF
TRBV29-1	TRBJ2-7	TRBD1	SAVRDRAPYEQY
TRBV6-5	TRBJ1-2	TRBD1	ASSAQGAYYGYT
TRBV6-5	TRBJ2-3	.	ASSRGFTDTQY
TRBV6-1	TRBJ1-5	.	ASSEASGSNQPQH
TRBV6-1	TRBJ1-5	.	ASSDQGRRQPQH
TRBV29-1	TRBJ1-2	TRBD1	SVIRDRSYT
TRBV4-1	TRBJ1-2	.	ASSPVLLGQGGGGLYGYT
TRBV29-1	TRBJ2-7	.	SVSQGSREQY
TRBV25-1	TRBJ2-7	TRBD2	ASSGRTSSEQY
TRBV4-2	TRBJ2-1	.	ASSQETSNSYNEQF
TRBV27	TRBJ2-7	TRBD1	ASSRQGTALYEQY
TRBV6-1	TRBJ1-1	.	ASSDPFGQEAF
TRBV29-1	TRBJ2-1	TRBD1	SARGTGGWDEQF
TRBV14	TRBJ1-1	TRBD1	ASSQGDRGAEAF
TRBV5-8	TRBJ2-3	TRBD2	ASRTSGGTDTQY
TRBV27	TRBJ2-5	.	ASSSGFGETQY
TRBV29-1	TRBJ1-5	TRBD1	SVRDSNSNQPQH
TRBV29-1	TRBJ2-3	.	SVSQRTTDTQY
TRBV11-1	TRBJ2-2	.	ASSLGRRTNTGELF
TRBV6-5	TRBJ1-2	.	ASSYSGAQDGYT
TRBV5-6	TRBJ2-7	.	ASTLAGSGEQY
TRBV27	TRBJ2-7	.	ASRERRNYEQY
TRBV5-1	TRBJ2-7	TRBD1	ASSQVQRDRGNEQY
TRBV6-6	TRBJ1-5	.	ASTTLGGNQPQH
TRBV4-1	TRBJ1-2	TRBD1	ASSQTGARVTAGYT
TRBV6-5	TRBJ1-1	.	ASSRKWGHTEAF
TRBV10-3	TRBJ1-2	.	AISESGTDYGYT
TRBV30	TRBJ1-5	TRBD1	AWGGQAAGNQPQP
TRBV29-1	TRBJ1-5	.	SVATGTNTQPQH
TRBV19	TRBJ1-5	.	ASSIDRGNGQPQH
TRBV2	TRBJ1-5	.	ASSAPGQNQPQH
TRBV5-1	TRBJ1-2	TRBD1	ASSLDRGYGYT
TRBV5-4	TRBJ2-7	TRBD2	ASSPSGGAKEYEQY
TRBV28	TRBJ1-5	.	ASSSRDQPQH
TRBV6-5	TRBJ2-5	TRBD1	ASRRGRETQY
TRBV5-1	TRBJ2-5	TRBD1	ASSTDRVKTQY
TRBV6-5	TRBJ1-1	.	ASSAGQRNTEAF